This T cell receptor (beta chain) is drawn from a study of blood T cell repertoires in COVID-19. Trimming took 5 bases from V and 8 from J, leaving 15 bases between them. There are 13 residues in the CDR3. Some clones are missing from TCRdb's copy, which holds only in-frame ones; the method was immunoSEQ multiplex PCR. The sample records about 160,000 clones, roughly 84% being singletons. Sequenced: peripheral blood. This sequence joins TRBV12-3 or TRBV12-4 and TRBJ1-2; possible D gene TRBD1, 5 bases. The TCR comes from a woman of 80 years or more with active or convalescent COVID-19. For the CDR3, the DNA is TGTGCCAGCAGTCCAAAACAGGTCTCCGGCTACACCTTC. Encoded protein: CASSPKQVSGYTF.